This T cell receptor beta chain is drawn from a study of blood T cell repertoires in COVID-19. Study details: Some COVID-19 samples were acute and others convalescent; all came from the United States, Italy and Spain. Nucleic acid was either cDNA or gDNA, and it came from T cells, B-cell-depleted T cells, or PBMCs.

The V gene's germline CDR1 is LNHDA and CDR2 SQIVND (reference sequence). This CDR3 has 19 residues. Trimming shortened V by 7 bases and J by 0 bases, and 25 bases separated the two germline ends. Seattle patients were enrolled during active infection and followed longitudinally. This clone came up once. Per the authors' pipeline: Nucleated cell number was recorded as an estimate derived from reference gene primer amplification. The table came from immunoSEQ multiplex PCR; TCRdb's copy has only in-frame clones and leaves some out. V and J calls and clone size are copied from that table; D and trimming were computed from the DNA. In the table there are 400,000 or so clones, about 89% of which are singletons.

Sample: peripheral blood. This TCR came from a woman aged 40 to 55 with COVID-19, enrolled during active disease. The rearrangement links TRBV19 to TRBJ1-5, with D perhaps TRBD1 (6 bases). The CDR3 sequence: CASTPGRADRKDSNQPQHF. The CDR3 coding sequence is TGTGCCAGTACCCCCGGGAGGGCCGACAGGAAGGATAGCAATCAGCCCCAGCATTTT.